This TCR beta chain was identified in a study of circulating and synovial CD4+ cells in juvenile arthritis. The table came from immunoSEQ multiplex PCR; TCRdb's copy has only in-frame clones and leaves some out. The data show about 33,000 clones, around 96% seen once. This receptor was taken from a human donor with juvenile idiopathic arthritis. Sequencing was done on a sample of CD4+ T cells from blood.

CDR3 DNA: TGCGCCAGCAGCCAAGCGGGATTTTTGGTGACTAGCGCCTACGAGCAGTACTTC. It is translated as CASSQAGFLVTSAYEQYF. This chain uses TRBV4-1 with TRBJ2-7, with TRBD2 matching 8 bases. The CDR3 runs 18 residues. Looked up from germline, CDR1 is MGHRA and CDR2 is YSYEKL. V lost 1 base and J lost 2; bases outside the gene matches: 13.